This T cell receptor (beta chain) was identified during a study of resident and recirculating memory T cells in vitiligo. Study background: No cells were sorted; samples were homogenized just before genomic DNA extraction. Findings and limits, study-wide: No single dominant TCR clone appeared; lesion clonality varied.

Data came from immunoSEQ multiplex PCR; TCRdb stores just in-frame clones and leaves some out. The data show about 45,000 clones, roughly 91% seen once. Comment on this clone: The antigen is undetermined.

Patients had received no treatment within the previous three months. This receptor was taken from a male donor with vitiligo. Sample: blood.

CDR3 coding DNA: TGCGCCAGCAGCTTGTATTCGGGGGGACAGGGGATTTTACGATTGGAGACCCAGTACTTC. Translating gives CASSLYSGGQGILRLETQYF. This chain connects TRBV5-1 to TRBJ2-5; 10 nucleotides align to TRBD1. The CDR3 sequence is 20 residues long. CDR1 and CDR2 from the germline V gene are SGHRS and YFSETQ. V trimming: 1 base; J trimming: 5 bases; junction bases outside the gene matches: 20.